This T cell receptor (beta chain) was identified in a study of blood T cell repertoires in COVID-19. The table came from immunoSEQ multiplex PCR; TCRdb's copy has only in-frame clones and leaves some out. The table shows some 270,000 clones, with approximately 85% occurring only once. The CDR3 has 14 residues. Germline V lookup: CDR1 SNHLY, CDR2 FYNNEI. V was trimmed by 8 bases and J by 0 bases, leaving 14 bases between them. The J gene is TRBJ2-7, the V gene TRBV2, with D maybe TRBD1 (6 bases). The source material was PBMCs or T cells enriched from blood (not recorded which). The source of this sequence is a woman in her 30s who had recovered from COVID-19. The CDR3 DNA reads TGTGCCAGCCGGGACACGAGAAGCTCCTACGAGCAGTACTTC. This codes for CASRDTRSSYEQYF.